Shown below are 14 T cell receptor beta chains from a single sample sequenced in a study of Graves' ophthalmopathy and Graves' hyperthyroidism. Investigators amplified TCR beta CDR3 regions from RNA transcripts. The first round was an RT-PCR with HTBI primers, and the second round was a multiplex PCR. TCRdb recomputed calls from the multiplex PCR reads with MiXCR, one row per CDR3 protein. The sample lists about 740,000 distinct CDR3 sequences, roughly two fifths seen once, with approximately 43% in the top ten. Sample: peripheral blood. These receptors came from an adult man with Graves' ophthalmopathy.

V usage is TRBV25-1 and J usage is TRBJ1-1; weak D call: TRBD1 (5 bases). The V gene's germline CDR1 is MGHDK and CDR2 SYGVNS. V was pared by 8 bases and J by 7 bases, with 11 bases between. This CDR3 contains 11 residues. CDR3 region: CASEYRLEAFF. The CDR3 DNA reads TGTGCCAGCGAATACAGGCTTGAAGCTTTCTTT.

This clonotype was seen more than once but under ten times. V is TRBV14 and J is TRBJ1-1; D is unresolved. V was pared by 0 bases and J by 5 bases, with 10 bases between. CDR3 length equals 14 residues. Germline V CDR1 and CDR2: SGHDN, FVKESK. The chain's CDR3 is CASSQDPAETEAFF. The DNA for the CDR3 is TGTGCCAGCAGCCAAGATCCAGCGGAGACTGAAGCTTTCTTT.

This chain uses TRBV29-1 with TRBJ1-1; possible D gene TRBD1, 6 bases. The germline gives CDR1 SQVTM, CDR2 ANQGSEA. This CDR3 has 14 amino acids. The V end was cut by 3 bases, the J end by 4 bases, with 15 bases between. CDR3 in DNA: TGCAGCGTTGAGGAGGGGGGCGCGTTCACTGAAGCTTTCTTT. Protein product: CSVEEGGAFTEAFF.

This clonotype was observed a few times. The V gene is TRBV19, the J gene TRBJ1-5; D is unresolved. CDR1 and CDR2 from the germline V gene are LNHDA and SQIVND (reference sequence). Trimming removed 3 bases from V and 4 bases from J, with 13 bases in between. CDR3 length: 15 amino acids. The CDR3 bases are TGTGCCAGTAGTATTTCCTTCTCGGGGAATCAGCCCCAGCATTTT. It translates to CASSISFSGNQPQHF.

In this sample, this clonotype turned up many times. The J gene is TRBJ1-2, the V gene TRBV7-9; 7 bases map to TRBD1. CDR1 SEHNR and CDR2 FQNEAQ come from the germline V gene (reference sequence). The V segment lost 3 bases and the J segment 6 bases; nucleotides outside the gene matches: 4. The length of the CDR3 is 13 residues. CDR3 residues: CASSFGDSHGYTF. CDR3 nucleotides: TGTGCCAGCAGCTTTGGGGACAGCCATGGCTACACCTTC.

This chain joins TRBV20-1 and TRBJ1-4; D might be TRBD1 (5 bases). Per germline, CDR1 DFQATT and CDR2 SNEGSKA (reference sequence). V was trimmed by 6 bases and J by 6 bases, leaving 14 bases between them. The CDR3 loop spans 13 amino acids. The CDR3 here is CSASEGLHEKLFF. CDR3 nucleotide sequence: TGCAGTGCGTCGGAGGGGCTACATGAAAAACTGTTTTTT.

This clonotype was seen only a few times. J is TRBJ1-3 and V is TRBV7-8; D uncertain. Germline V gives CDR1 SGHVS, CDR2 FQNEAQ. The CDR3 has 10 residues. The V end lost 1 base, the J end lost 8 bases, and 0 bases lay between the germline ends. The chain's CDR3 is CASSLDTIYF. CDR3 sequence (DNA): TGTGCCAGCAGCTTAGACACCATATATTTT.

This sequence joins TRBV29-1 and TRBJ1-6; the match to TRBD1 covers 11 bases. The J segment lost 9 bases and the V segment lost 6 bases, leaving 1 base of the junction unmatched. The V gene's germline CDR1 is SQVTM and CDR2 ANQGSEA. The CDR3 extends over 12 amino acids. For the CDR3, the DNA is TGCAGCGTGGGGACAGGGGGTTCACCCCTCCACTTT. Translating gives CSVGTGGSPLHF.

DNA of the CDR3: TGTGCCAGCAGCCCGGGGGCAGATAGCTCCTATAATTCACCCCTCCACTTT. Protein sequence: CASSPGADSSYNSPLHF. The chain carries TRBV7-8 and TRBJ1-6; perhaps TRBD1 as D (6 bases). CDR3 length equals 17 residues. V was clipped by 5 bases and J by 0 bases, with 14 bases between them. Germline CDR1 SGHVS, CDR2 FQNEAQ.

V usage is TRBV24-1 and J usage is TRBJ1-5; D is undetermined. The CDR3 length is 14 residues. Trimming pared 9 bases from V and 0 bases from J, leaving 11 bases between. The germline V gene encodes CDR1 KGHDR and CDR2 SFDVKD. In DNA, the CDR3 is TGTGCCACCCGGCCGGGGAATAGCAATCAGCCCCAGCATTTT. Residues: CATRPGNSNQPQHF.

The chain joins TRBV2 to TRBJ2-7, with TRBD2 matching 7 bases. With 8 bases clipped from V and 4 bases from J, the junction kept 11 bases outside the gene matches. This CDR3 spans 14 amino acids. Germline lookup yields CDR1 SNHLY and CDR2 FYNNEI. The CDR3 region is CASGKSGVAYEQYF. As DNA, the CDR3 is TGTGCCAGCGGTAAAAGCGGGGTGGCGTACGAGCAGTACTTC.

The chain recombines TRBV7-3 with TRBJ1-2, with 8 nucleotides matching TRBD1. CDR3 size: 14 residues. CDR1 SGHTA and CDR2 FQGTGA come from the germline V gene. J lost 6 bases, V lost 5 bases, and 8 bases had no gene match. The CDR3 bases are TGTGCCAGCAGCCGGACAGGGATAAGCAATGGCTACACCTTC. This codes for CASSRTGISNGYTF.

Regarding this clonotype: This sequence may be a read error, since a much larger clone differs from it by one base. It is likely a read error, because the conserved phenylalanine at the end of the CDR3 is missing. The CDR3 region has the DNA TGTGCCAGCAGTTGGCAGGGGGTTGATGGCTACACCCTC. Translated: CASSWQGVDGYTL. The chain links TRBV25-1 to TRBJ1-2, with 7 bases aligning to TRBD1. Germline values: CDR1 MGHDK, CDR2 SYGVNS. The CDR3 is made up of 13 amino acids. J lost 6 bases, V lost 5 bases, and 6 bases had no gene match.

This clonotype was seen many times. The gene calls are TRBV19 and TRBJ1-5; TRBD1 aligns across 12 bases. Germline-derived CDR1 and CDR2 are LNHDA and SQIVND (reference sequence). The CDR3 has 18 amino acids. J gave up 5 bases and V 6 bases, and 14 bases lay outside the gene matches. Here the CDR3 DNA reads TGTGCCAGTAGCACGGGGGGGACAGGGGGCTCGTCGGATCAGCCCCAGCATTTT. It specifies CASSTGGTGGSSDQPQHF. Variable domain in full (rest from reference TRBV19 and TRBJ1-5): DGGITQSPKYLFRKEGQNVTLSCEQNLNHDAMYWYRQDPGQGLRLIYYSQIVNDFQKGDIAEGYSVSREKKESFPLTVTSAQKNPTAFYLCASSTGGTGGSSDQPQHFGDGTRLSIL.